This T cell receptor (beta chain) stems from a study of lymphopenia after photon versus proton radiotherapy. Clones were read by immunoSEQ multiplex PCR, and TCRdb kept only the in-frame ones, dropping some. The table lists approximately 160,000 clones, 75% to 90% of them singletons. This CDR3 contains 14 residues. Germline assignment: CDR1 SGHTA and CDR2 FQGNSA. V lost 5 bases to trimming and J lost 5 bases, with 15 bases between them. The sample was peripheral blood, taken from a patient treated with photon-based radiotherapy. The rearrangement joins TRBV7-2 to TRBJ1-1; D ambiguous. The TCR comes from a man in his fifties with gastric cancer. The CDR3 sequence is CASSPRGQRTEAFF. For the CDR3, the DNA is TGTGCCAGCAGCCCCCGAGGCCAAAGGACTGAAGCTTTCTTT.